The entry that follows covers one TCR beta chain sequence. Its antigen is unidentified. This record comes from a study of shared clonotypes between healthy human individuals. This table comes from immunoSEQ multiplex PCR, and its TCRdb copy is limited to in-frame clones, with some not included. The sample includes over a million clones, approximately 97% seen only once; the top ten take over 1%. Study-level results: Around 5% was the fraction of naive CD4 clonotypes found shared across a handful of donors. Few donors limited the genetic and exposure-history diversity represented.

Material for sequencing was naive CD4+ T cells sorted from blood. The subset: CD45RA+ positively selected. This TCR was sampled from a man under 40 in good health.

In nucleotides, the CDR3 is TGTGCCAGCAGGGCTTATATAGGCAGGGGCACAGATACGCAGTATTTT. Protein sequence: CASRAYIGRGTDTQYF. The chain has TRBV7-8 and TRBJ2-3; tentatively, D is TRBD1 (5 bases). Germline V lookup: CDR1 SGHVS, CDR2 FQNEAQ. The CDR3 covers 16 residues. V was trimmed by 6 bases and J by 1 base, leaving 17 bases between them.